These T cell receptor beta chains were read from a single sample in a study of T cells after yellow fever vaccination. TCRdb analysed the 5' RACE reads with MiXCR anew, one entry per CDR3 protein. The sample has some 500,000 distinct CDR3 sequences, approximately 13% seen once. The specimen was PBMCs, collected on the day of the yellow fever booster vaccination. The receptors derive from a man aged 30 to 39 who received the YFV17D yellow fever vaccine. CDR3s include the opening cysteine and the closing phenylalanine or tryptophan. A D gene is named only where the DNA matches it firmly. Part of the rows lack a size; the others show once, few, many or a class for expanded clones.

V gene: TRBV20-1
D gene: TRBD2
J gene: TRBJ2-1
clone size: .
CDR3 protein: CSARKSGTSGVYNEQFF
CDR3 DNA: TGCAGTGCTAGAAAATCCGGGACTAGCGGAGTTTACAATGAGCAGTTCTTC

V gene: TRBV14
D gene: .
J gene: TRBJ2-1
clone size: .
CDR3 protein: CASSQGGGGNEQFF
CDR3 DNA: TGTGCCAGCAGCCAAGGTGGAGGGGGCAATGAGCAGTTCTTC

V gene: TRBV20-1
D gene: .
J gene: TRBJ2-5
clone size: .
CDR3 protein: CSATSGDFQETQYF
CDR3 DNA: TGCAGTGCTACCTCCGGGGACTTTCAAGAGACCCAGTACTTC

V gene: TRBV10-3
D gene: .
J gene: TRBJ2-7
clone size: few
CDR3 protein: CAISESEGVVYEQYF
CDR3 DNA: TGTGCCATCAGTGAGTCGGAGGGAGTGGTCTACGAGCAGTACTTC

V gene: TRBV20-1
D gene: .
J gene: TRBJ1-5
clone size: few
CDR3 protein: CSARDGQSNQPQHF
CDR3 DNA: TGCAGTGCTAGAGATGGGCAGAGCAATCAGCCCCAGCATTTT

V gene: TRBV27
D gene: TRBD1
J gene: TRBJ1-1
clone size: .
CDR3 protein: CASSFGQGGSEAFF
CDR3 DNA: TGTGCCAGCAGTTTCGGACAGGGGGGTTCTGAAGCTTTCTTT

V gene: TRBV24-1
D gene: TRBD2
J gene: TRBJ2-7
clone size: many
CDR3 protein: CATRHREGPEQYF
CDR3 DNA: TGTGCCACTCGACACCGGGAGGGCCCCGAGCAGTACTTC

V gene: TRBV27
D gene: .
J gene: TRBJ1-2
clone size: .
CDR3 protein: CASSEPGRRGYTF
CDR3 DNA: TGTGCCAGCTCAGAGCCGGGGCGTCGGGGCTACACCTTC

V gene: TRBV20-1
D gene: .
J gene: TRBJ2-3
clone size: .
CDR3 protein: CSARVWETDTQYF
CDR3 DNA: TGCAGTGCTAGAGTTTGGGAGACAGATACGCAGTATTTT

V gene: TRBV5-1
D gene: TRBD1
J gene: TRBJ1-1
clone size: few
CDR3 protein: CASSSGQGAQNTEAFF
CDR3 DNA: TGCGCCAGCAGCTCGGGACAGGGGGCGCAGAACACTGAAGCTTTCTTT

V gene: TRBV6-2/TRBV6-3
D gene: TRBD2
J gene: TRBJ2-2
clone size: few
CDR3 protein: CASSYSGGRAGELFF
CDR3 DNA: TGTGCCAGCAGTTACTCGGGCGGGAGAGCCGGGGAGCTGTTTTTT

V gene: TRBV7-2
D gene: TRBD2
J gene: TRBJ2-7
clone size: .
CDR3 protein: CASSLSRLAGSEQYF
CDR3 DNA: TGTGCCAGCAGCTTATCTCGACTAGCGGGTAGCGAGCAGTACTTC

V gene: TRBV20-1
D gene: TRBD2
J gene: TRBJ2-3
clone size: .
CDR3 protein: CSARRRGAADTQYF
CDR3 DNA: TGCAGTGCTCGGCGGCGGGGGGCGGCAGATACGCAGTATTTT

V gene: TRBV7-2
D gene: TRBD2
J gene: TRBJ2-1
clone size: .
CDR3 protein: CASTFGLAPYNEQFF
CDR3 DNA: TGTGCCAGCACCTTCGGACTAGCCCCCTACAATGAGCAGTTCTTC

V gene: TRBV6-5
D gene: .
J gene: TRBJ2-2
clone size: .
CDR3 protein: CASSYSEGVNGELFF
CDR3 DNA: TGTGCCAGCAGTTACTCAGAAGGAGTGAACGGGGAGCTGTTTTTT

V gene: TRBV3-1
D gene: .
J gene: TRBJ1-1
clone size: few
CDR3 protein: CASTHDQGTEAFF
CDR3 DNA: TGTGCCAGCACCCATGATCAGGGGACTGAAGCTTTCTTT

V gene: TRBV7-2
D gene: TRBD2
J gene: TRBJ2-1
clone size: .
CDR3 protein: CASSLVTSVEQFF
CDR3 DNA: TGTGCCAGCAGCTTAGTCACTAGCGTTGAGCAGTTCTTC

V gene: TRBV3-1
D gene: TRBD1
J gene: TRBJ1-6
clone size: few
CDR3 protein: CASSRTGVGSPLHF
CDR3 DNA: TGTGCCAGCAGCCGAACAGGGGTAGGATCACCCCTCCACTTT

V gene: TRBV7-2
D gene: .
J gene: TRBJ2-3
clone size: .
CDR3 protein: CASSFLMADTQYF
CDR3 DNA: TGTGCCAGCAGCTTCCTGATGGCAGATACGCAGTATTTT

V gene: TRBV24-1
D gene: .
J gene: TRBJ2-5
clone size: .
CDR3 protein: CATSDRDNQETQYF
CDR3 DNA: TGTGCCACCAGTGACAGGGACAACCAAGAGACCCAGTACTTC

V gene: TRBV29-1
D gene: .
J gene: TRBJ2-1
clone size: .
CDR3 protein: CSVAQYNEQFF
CDR3 DNA: TGCAGCGTTGCCCAGTACAATGAGCAGTTCTTC

V gene: TRBV6-5
D gene: .
J gene: TRBJ2-6
clone size: few
CDR3 protein: CASSFRLGGGANVLTF
CDR3 DNA: TGTGCCAGCAGTTTTCGACTGGGTGGTGGGGCCAACGTCCTGACTTTC

V gene: TRBV12-3/TRBV12-4
D gene: .
J gene: TRBJ2-5
clone size: .
CDR3 protein: CASSPRPKETQYF
CDR3 DNA: TGTGCCAGCAGTCCGAGGCCGAAAGAGACCCAGTACTTC

V gene: TRBV7-2
D gene: .
J gene: TRBJ2-5
clone size: few
CDR3 protein: CASSFGLPPQETQYF
CDR3 DNA: TGTGCCAGCAGCTTTGGCCTTCCCCCTCAAGAGACCCAGTACTTC

V gene: TRBV28
D gene: TRBD2
J gene: TRBJ2-7
clone size: .
CDR3 protein: CASSLVREHEQYF
CDR3 DNA: TGTGCCAGCAGTTTAGTGCGGGAGCATGAGCAGTACTTC

V gene: TRBV27
D gene: TRBD1
J gene: TRBJ2-4
clone size: few
CDR3 protein: CASSLDRVIAKNIQYF
CDR3 DNA: TGTGCCAGCAGTTTAGACAGGGTGATAGCCAAAAACATTCAGTACTTC

V gene: TRBV29-1
D gene: TRBD1
J gene: TRBJ1-5
clone size: .
CDR3 protein: CSVAGGGNQPQHF
CDR3 DNA: TGCAGCGTCGCAGGGGGCGGCAATCAGCCCCAGCATTTT